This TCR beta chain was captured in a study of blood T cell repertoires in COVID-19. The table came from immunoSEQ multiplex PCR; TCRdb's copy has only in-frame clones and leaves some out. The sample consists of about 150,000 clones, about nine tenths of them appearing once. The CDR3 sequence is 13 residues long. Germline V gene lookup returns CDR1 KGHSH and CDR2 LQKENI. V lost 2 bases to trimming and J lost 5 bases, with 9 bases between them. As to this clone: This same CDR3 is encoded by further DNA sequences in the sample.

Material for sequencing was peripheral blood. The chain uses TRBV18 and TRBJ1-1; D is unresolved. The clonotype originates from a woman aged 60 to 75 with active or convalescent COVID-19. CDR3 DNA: TGTGCCAGCTCACCATTAGGAGGAACTGAAGCTTTCTTT. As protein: CASSPLGGTEAFF.